The 26 T cell receptor beta chains below were found in one sample sequenced in a study of CD8 T cells in ankylosing spondylitis. TCRdb analysed the 5' RACE reads with MiXCR anew, one entry per CDR3 protein. The sample includes 25,000 to 35,000 distinct CDR3 sequences, 30% of them seen just once. Sequencing was done on a sample of synovial fluid, either unsorted or a sorted T cell fraction (not recorded which). The receptors here all came from a male donor with ankylosing spondylitis.

The J gene is TRBJ1-1, the V gene TRBV2; D not resolved. Trimming left V 8 bases short and J 10 bases short, with 14 bases between. The CDR3 runs to 11 residues. Germline V gene data show CDR1 as SNHLY and CDR2 as FYNNEI. The CDR3 DNA is TGTGCCAGCGATTCTCCGCTGGGAGCTTTCTTT. Translating it yields CASDSPLGAFF. Full variable domain (outside the CDR3, taken from reference TRBV2 and TRBJ1-1): EPEVTQTPSHQVTQMGQEVILRCVPISNHLYFYWYRQILGQKVEFLVSFYNNEISEKSEIFDDQFSVERPDGSNFTLKIRSTKLEDSAMYFCASDSPLGAFFGQGTRLTVV.

This clonotype has a count of ten or more. The chain combines TRBV25-1 with TRBJ2-1; D perhaps matches TRBD2 (5 bases). V dropped 5 bases and J dropped 4 bases, with 15 bases sitting between them. Germline V gives CDR1 MGHDK, CDR2 SYGVNS. The CDR3 is 15 amino acids. Written as DNA, the CDR3 is TGTGCCAGCAGTCCCCCTTACGGGGATTACAATGAGCAGTTCTTC. Translating it yields CASSPPYGDYNEQFF.

This clonotype was picked up a small number of times. The chain links TRBV12-3 or TRBV12-4 to TRBJ2-1, with 7 bases identical to TRBD2. There are 13 residues in the CDR3. The V gene end was trimmed by 7 bases and the J gene end by 8 bases; junction bases not matched to a gene: 8. The CDR3 loop reads CASTAGVVDEQFF. The CDR3 coding sequence is TGTGCCAGCACTGCGGGAGTTGTCGATGAGCAGTTCTTC.

The CDR3 region has the DNA TGCAGTGCTTACTTTGCTTGGTACAGGGGGCGGTGGGACACTGAAGCTTTCTTT. Its protein product is CSAYFAWYRGRWDTEAFF. The chain has TRBV20-1 and TRBJ1-1; 9 bases fit TRBD1. CDR1 and CDR2 (germline): DFQATT, SNEGSKA (reference sequence). V lost 5 bases, J lost 3 bases, and 19 bases stayed unmatched. The CDR3 runs 18 residues.

The rearrangement links TRBV7-9 to TRBJ2-1, with D possibly matching TRBD2 (5 bases). The CDR3 spans 16 residues. Deletions cut 4 bases from V and 0 bases from J, with 13 bases between. In germline, CDR1 is SEHNR, CDR2 FQNEAQ (reference sequence). Here the CDR3 reads CASSSVAGPSYNEQFF. The CDR3 DNA sequence: TGTGCCAGCAGCTCCGTGGCGGGTCCCTCCTACAATGAGCAGTTCTTC.

The V call is TRBV3-1, the J call TRBJ2-5, with TRBD2 as a possible D gene (6 bases). The CDR3 extends over 13 amino acids. Trimming cost V 5 bases and J 3 bases, with 10 bases left between them. Germline CDR1 is LGHDT and CDR2 is YNNKEL (reference sequence). Here the CDR3 reads CASSGTRKETQYF. The CDR3 nucleotides read TGTGCCAGCAGCGGGACTCGGAAAGAGACCCAGTACTTC.

This clonotype showed up many times. This chain links TRBV5-1 with TRBJ2-2, with 9 nucleotides matching TRBD2. The CDR3 length is 17 residues. The germline V gene encodes CDR1 SGHRS and CDR2 YFSETQ. Trimming took 4 bases from V and 4 from J; bases not matched to a gene: 11. CDR3 nucleotide sequence: TGCGCCAGCAGCCCCTATACGGTAGCGGGAGTCACCGGGGAGCTGTTTTTT. As protein: CASSPYTVAGVTGELFF.

The rearrangement joins TRBV28 to TRBJ1-1; TRBD1 is a possible D gene (6 bases). The CDR3 loop spans 13 amino acids. V was trimmed by 2 bases and J by 3 bases, leaving 7 bases between them. Germline V gene lookup returns CDR1 MDHEN and CDR2 SYDVKM. CDR3 loop: CASSLGGDTEAFF. In DNA, the CDR3 is TGTGCCAGCAGTTTAGGGGGCGACACTGAAGCTTTCTTT.

This clonotype has just a few counts. The chain employs TRBV6-5 and TRBJ2-4; unclear D gene. V lost 3 bases, J lost 8 bases, and 11 bases lay in between. Germline V CDR1 and CDR2: MNHEY, SVGAGI. This CDR3 has 13 amino acids. The CDR3 DNA reads as TGTGCCAGCAGTTATAAGAGGTCGGACATTCAGTACTTC. Translating it yields CASSYKRSDIQYF.

Points on this clonotype: The junction shows a germline mismatch at one end, possibly a read error. The chain has TRBV4-1 and TRBJ2-1; TRBD2 matches 9 bases. The CDR3 runs to 15 residues. Germline CDR1 reads MGHRA; CDR2 reads YSYEKL. DNA of the CDR3: TGCGCCAGCAGCCAGCATACTAGCGGGTTCAATGGGCAGTTCTTC. Amino acids: CASSQHTSGFNGQFF.

This clonotype turned up a few times. The rearrangement links TRBV6-5 to TRBJ2-2; 8 bases fit TRBD2. This CDR3 contains 16 residues. With 5 bases clipped from V and 4 bases from J, the junction kept 9 bases outside the gene matches. CDR1 and CDR2 (germline): MNHEY, SVGAGI. CDR3 sequence reads: CASSLPGGAATGELFF. The CDR3 DNA sequence: TGTGCCAGCAGTCTACCGGGAGGGGCGGCCACCGGGGAGCTGTTTTTT.

The chain employs TRBV25-1 and TRBJ2-7; 9 nucleotides line up with TRBD1. This CDR3 contains 17 residues. CDR1 and CDR2 from the germline V gene are MGHDK and SYGVNS. The junction had 13 bases not matched to a gene; V was cut back by 6 bases and J by 1 base. The CDR3, as DNA: TGTGCCAGCAGCAGATCTCACAGGGGGCAGAGGTCCTACGAGCAGTACTTC. It yields the protein CASSRSHRGQRSYEQYF.

The rearrangement joins TRBV29-1 to TRBJ1-2; D perhaps matches TRBD1 (6 bases). V dropped 7 bases and J dropped 8 bases, with 17 bases sitting between them. CDR1 and CDR2 (germline): SQVTM, ANQGSEA. The CDR3 totals 12 residues. In DNA form, the CDR3 reads TGCAGCGGCGATCAGGACAGTAAAGGCTACACCTTC. Its protein is CSGDQDSKGYTF. The full variable domain, completed using reference TRBV29-1 and TRBJ1-2, is SAVISQKPSRDICQRGTSLTIQCQVDSQVTMMFWYRQQPGQSLTLIATANQGSEATYESGFVIDKFPISRPNLTFSTLTVSNMSPEDSSIYLCSGDQDSKGYTFGSGTRLTVV.

The rearrangement uses TRBV14 and TRBJ2-7; 9 positions agree with TRBD1. The CDR3 consists of 16 residues. J lost 3 bases, V lost 3 bases, and 9 bases had no gene match. CDR1 is SGHDN and CDR2 is FVKESK in the germline V gene. CDR3 in DNA: TGTGCCAGCAGCCAGAAGGCGGGGACAGGGATCTACGAGCAGTACTTC. It codes for CASSQKAGTGIYEQYF.

The V gene is TRBV6-1, the J gene TRBJ2-4; the D is unclear. CDR1 is MNHNS and CDR2 is SASEGT in the germline V gene. V was clipped by 1 base and J by 0 bases, with 4 bases between them. The CDR3 is 14 residues long. CDR3 sequence reads: CASSEELAKNIQYF. Written as DNA, the CDR3 is TGTGCCAGCAGTGAAGAACTAGCCAAAAACATTCAGTACTTC.

The table lists this clonotype with many counts. The J gene is TRBJ2-1, the V gene TRBV11-2, with a weak D call TRBD2 (5 bases). CDR1 is SGHAT and CDR2 is FQNNGV in the germline V gene. This CDR3 contains 14 residues. The V end was cut by 1 base, the J end by 1 base, with 5 bases between. Here the CDR3 DNA reads TGTGCCAGCAGCTTAGCGGGATCCTACAATGAGCAGTTCTTC. Translating gives CASSLAGSYNEQFF. The whole variable domain, remainder taken from reference TRBV11-2 and TRBJ2-1, is EAGVAQSPRYKIIEKRQSVAFWCNPISGHATLYWYQQILGQGPKLLIQFQNNGVVDDSQLPKDRFSAERLKGVDSTLKIQPAKLEDSAVYLCASSLAGSYNEQFFGPGTRLTVL.

A few counts support this clonotype. The chain uses TRBV6-1 and TRBJ2-7, with 10 nucleotides matching TRBD1. V was pared by 7 bases and J by 1 base, with 4 bases of the junction left unmatched. The CDR3 length is 14 residues. The germline gives CDR1 MNHNS, CDR2 SASEGT. CDR3 bases: TGTGCCAGCAAACCGGGACAGGGGTCCTACGAGCAGTACGTC. Its protein is CASKPGQGSYEQYV.

The rearrangement links TRBV3-1 to TRBJ2-1; no reliable D call. The CDR3 is made up of 14 amino acids. Trimming left V 0 bases short and J 4 bases short, with 7 bases between. Germline V gives CDR1 LGHDT, CDR2 YNNKEL (reference sequence). The DNA of the CDR3 is TGTGCCAGCAGCCAAGACGACCTATACAATGAGCAGTTCTTC. Translation gives CASSQDDLYNEQFF.

The chain is built from TRBV11-2 and TRBJ2-5; D is unclear. This CDR3 is built from 16 residues. Trimming took 7 bases from V and 1 from J, leaving 19 bases between them. In germline, CDR1 is SGHAT, CDR2 FQNNGV. The chain's CDR3 is CASTDSSGGFQETQYF. CDR3 nucleotide sequence: TGTGCCAGCACCGATTCATCGGGCGGCTTCCAAGAGACCCAGTACTTC.

This clonotype was seen repeatedly, ten times or more. The chain recombines TRBV30 with TRBJ1-1, with a possible D match to TRBD1 (5 bases). CDR3 length: 13 residues. V was clipped by 3 bases and J by 2 bases, with 10 bases between them. Germline V lookup: CDR1 GTSNPN, CDR2 SVGIG (reference sequence). CDR3: CAWSQGPNTEAFF. CDR3 sequence (DNA): TGTGCCTGGAGCCAGGGTCCAAACACTGAAGCTTTCTTT. The whole variable domain, filled in from reference TRBV30 and TRBJ1-1, reads SQTIHQWPATLVQPVGSPLSLECTVEGTSNPNLYWYRQAAGRGLQLLFYSVGIGQISSEVPQNLSASRPQDRQFILSSKKLLLSDSGFYLCAWSQGPNTEAFFGQGTRLTVV.

This clonotype was detected only a few times. CDR3 amino acids: CSAKRALLHYEQYF. The CDR3 DNA is TGCAGTGCCAAACGGGCTCTTTTGCACTACGAGCAGTACTTC. The genes are TRBV20-1 and TRBJ2-7; unclear D gene. Germline CDR1 and CDR2: DFQATT and SNEGSKA (reference sequence). The V end was cut by 6 bases, the J end by 3 bases, with 18 bases between. The CDR3 loop spans 14 amino acids.

The chain combines TRBV20-1 with TRBJ2-2; tentative D call: TRBD2 (6 bases). V was cut by 0 bases and J by 8 bases, with 16 bases left in between. The CDR3 covers 15 residues. The germline V gene has CDR1 DFQATT and CDR2 SNEGSKA (reference sequence). The CDR3 reads CSARDQVWDWGELFF. The CDR3 DNA reads as TGCAGTGCTAGAGATCAGGTGTGGGACTGGGGGGAGCTGTTTTTT.

This clonotype was seen only a few times. The V and J genes are TRBV7-6 and TRBJ1-6, with a weak D call TRBD1 (5 bases). V lost 8 bases, J lost 14 bases, and 19 bases lay in between. Germline-derived CDR1 and CDR2 are SGHVS and FNYEAQ. The CDR3 runs to 13 residues. CDR3 sequence reads: CASATGLGATLHF. CDR3 nucleotides: TGTGCCAGCGCTACGGGCCTCGGGGCCACCCTCCACTTT.

This clonotype was seen a handful of times. The chain has TRBV27 and TRBJ2-6; D is unresolved. Trimming shortened V by 2 bases and J by 2 bases, and 16 bases separated the two germline ends. The CDR3 covers 18 residues. The germline gives CDR1 MNHEY, CDR2 SMNVEV (reference sequence). The CDR3 sequence: CASSLIQWQSPGANVLTF. CDR3 DNA sequence: TGTGCCAGCAGTTTAATCCAGTGGCAAAGCCCTGGGGCCAACGTCCTGACTTTC. The whole variable domain, remainder taken from reference TRBV27 and TRBJ2-6, is EAQVTQNPRYLITVTGKKLTVTCSQNMNHEYMSWYRQDPGLGLRQIYYSMNVEVTDKGDVPEGYKVSRKEKRNFPLILESPSPNQTSLYFCASSLIQWQSPGANVLTFGAGSRLTVL.

The rearrangement links TRBV4-2 to TRBJ2-3; 10 nucleotides agree with TRBD2. The CDR3 totals 15 residues. The germline CDR1 and CDR2 sequences are LGHNA and YNFKEQ. CDR3 sequence (DNA): TGTGATCTCAGCCAAGAAACTAGCGGGGCAGATACGCAGTATTTT. Residues: CDLSQETSGADTQYF.

This clonotype has just a few counts. V is TRBV9 and J is TRBJ2-5; maybe TRBD1 (5 bases). The V gene's germline CDR1 is SGDLS and CDR2 YYNGEE. This CDR3 is 15 amino acids long. V shed 0 bases and J shed 7 bases, with 16 bases lying between them. CDR3 residues: CASSVAPTDPGTQYF. The CDR3 nucleotides are TGTGCCAGCAGCGTAGCTCCGACAGACCCGGGGACCCAGTACTTC.